A single sample gave rise to the 14 T cell receptor beta chains below, sequenced in a study of T cells after yellow fever vaccination. TCRdb fed the 5' RACE reads into MiXCR, producing one record per CDR3 protein. The sample has approximately 110,000 distinct CDR3 sequences; 6.5% to 8% are singletons. Sequencing was performed on CD4+ T cells sorted from PBMCs, taken 9 to 11 days after the first yellow fever vaccination. The receptors were gathered from a man aged 18-30 years who received the YFV17D yellow fever vaccine.

The V and J genes are TRBV11-2 and TRBJ2-1, with unresolved D. Deletions cut 5 bases from V and 5 bases from J, with 16 bases between. Germline assignment: CDR1 SGHAT and CDR2 FQNNGV. The CDR3 spans 15 residues. The CDR3 here is CASSPLDLYNNEQFF. The CDR3 bases are TGTGCCAGCAGCCCATTGGACCTCTATAACAATGAGCAGTTCTTC. The whole variable domain, filled in from reference TRBV11-2 and TRBJ2-1, reads EAGVAQSPRYKIIEKRQSVAFWCNPISGHATLYWYQQILGQGPKLLIQFQNNGVVDDSQLPKDRFSAERLKGVDSTLKIQPAKLEDSAVYLCASSPLDLYNNEQFFGPGTRLTVL.

This clonotype was picked up many times. The chain joins TRBV4-1 to TRBJ2-3, with D possibly TRBD2 on 7 matching bases. The CDR3 extends over 14 amino acids. Trimming shortened V by 1 base and J by 4 bases, and 9 bases separated the two germline ends. CDR1 is MGHRA, CDR2 YSYEKL, per germline. CDR3 coding DNA: TGCGCCAGCAGCCAAGGAGGGGGGGCAGATACGCAGTATTTT. Its protein is CASSQGGGADTQYF.

This clonotype was observed many times. J is TRBJ1-1 and V is TRBV6-2 or TRBV6-3; D unresolved. V dropped 2 bases and J dropped 9 bases, with 10 bases sitting between them. The CDR3 is 12 residues long. CDR1 and CDR2 (germline): MNHEY, SVGEGT. The DNA for the CDR3 is TGTGCCAGCAGTTACGTCGACTTTAAAGCTTTCTTT. The encoded protein is CASSYVDFKAFF.

This clonotype was detected ten times or more. The genes are TRBV29-1 and TRBJ2-7; the D gene could be TRBD1 or TRBD2 (5 bases each). V lost 6 bases and J lost 2, with 8 bases in between. This CDR3 is 11 amino acids long. In germline, CDR1 is SQVTM, CDR2 ANQGSEA. The CDR3 region has the DNA TGCAGCGTGGGGACGGCCTACGAGCAGTACGTC. It is translated as CSVGTAYEQYV.

This clonotype was counted ten times or more. The chain uses TRBV7-2 and TRBJ2-1, with D perhaps matching TRBD2 (5 bases). Deletions cut 8 bases from V and 6 bases from J, with 17 bases between. Germline values: CDR1 SGHTA, CDR2 FQGNSA. This CDR3 spans 14 amino acids. For the CDR3, the DNA is TGTGCCAGCGGACCTAGGGAGAGGTTCAATGAGCAGTTCTTC. The encoded protein is CASGPRERFNEQFF.

This clonotype was observed many times. The V gene is TRBV12-3 or TRBV12-4, the J gene TRBJ2-3, with 9 bases that match TRBD2. The CDR3 runs 15 residues. Trimming took 5 bases from V and 2 from J; bases not matched to a gene: 5. In nucleotides, the CDR3 is TGTGCCAGCAGTCATAGCGGGGGAAACACAGATACGCAGTATTTT. Protein sequence: CASSHSGGNTDTQYF.

In this sample, this clonotype turned up many times. In DNA form, the CDR3 reads TGTGCCAGCAGTTGGGGACTAGCGGGGGGGCTTACCAATGAGCAGTTCTTC. It codes for CASSWGLAGGLTNEQFF. This chain connects TRBV12-3 or TRBV12-4 to TRBJ2-1; TRBD2 matches 16 bases. The CDR3 loop spans 17 amino acids. Trimming at V came to 4 bases and at J to 6 bases, leaving 6 bases not matched to a gene.

The CDR3, as DNA: TGTGCCACTAACCATGGGGCAGATACGCAGTATTTT. It translates to CATNHGADTQYF. This sequence joins TRBV15 and TRBJ2-3; D is undetermined. Germline assignment: CDR1 LNHNV and CDR2 YYDKDF (reference sequence). Between the trimmed V and J ends, which lost 9 bases and 4 bases, there was a span of 11 bases. The length of the CDR3 is 12 residues.

At least ten counts were recorded for this clonotype. This chain links TRBV12-3 or TRBV12-4 with TRBJ2-7; D gene unclear. The CDR3 extends over 14 amino acids. The V end was cut by 3 bases, the J end by 4 bases, with 13 bases between. The CDR3 region is CASSFSQILYEQYF. The CDR3 DNA is TGTGCCAGCAGTTTTTCGCAGATACTATACGAGCAGTACTTC.

There are many counts of this clonotype. This chain links TRBV20-1 with TRBJ2-1; the D call may be TRBD1 or TRBD2 (6 bases each). V lost 1 base to trimming and J lost 1 base, with 14 bases between them. The CDR3 has 16 residues. Germline-derived CDR1 and CDR2 are DFQATT and SNEGSKA (reference sequence). The CDR3 DNA is TGCAGTGCTAGAGTCCCTAGGGGGGCATCCTACAATGAGCAGTTCTTC. It specifies CSARVPRGASYNEQFF.

At least ten counts were recorded for this clonotype. The chain employs TRBV5-5 and TRBJ2-7, with TRBD1 matching 7 bases. J lost 2 bases, V lost 2 bases, and 4 bases had no gene match. CDR1 and CDR2 from the germline V gene are SGHKS and YYEKEE (reference sequence). CDR3 length equals 14 residues. CDR3 nucleotides: TGTGCCAGCAGCTTTCAGGGACAGACCTACGAGCAGTACTTC. It codes for CASSFQGQTYEQYF.

Only a few counts were recorded for this clonotype. The chain uses TRBV28 and TRBJ2-5; 8 positions match TRBD2. V lost 2 bases and J lost 4; bases outside the gene matches: 12. The CDR3 has 17 amino acids. Germline V gene lookup returns CDR1 MDHEN and CDR2 SYDVKM. In DNA form, the CDR3 reads TGTGCCAGCAGTTTAAGCGGGACTAGAAAAAGCGGAGAGACCCAGTACTTC. This sequence encodes CASSLSGTRKSGETQYF.

This clonotype was detected many times. V is TRBV11-2 and J is TRBJ2-1, with 13 bases lining up with TRBD2. V dropped 1 base and J dropped 9; count of bases not matched to a gene: 6. Germline V CDR1 and CDR2: SGHAT, FQNNGV. This CDR3 comprises 16 residues. DNA for the CDR3: TGTGCCAGCAGCTTAGGAGGACTAGCGGGGGTCACTGAGCAGTTCTTC. It translates to CASSLGGLAGVTEQFF.

In its sample, this clonotype was seen many times. The rearrangement uses TRBV12-3 or TRBV12-4 and TRBJ2-2; D may be TRBD1 or TRBD2 (6 bases each). Trimming stripped 3 bases from V and 7 bases from J, with 12 bases between. The CDR3 is 14 residues long. The CDR3 loop reads CASSLYREDGELFF. The CDR3 DNA sequence: TGTGCCAGCAGTTTGTACAGGGAGGACGGGGAGCTGTTTTTT.